A selection of T cell receptor beta chains follows, all from one sample in a study of regulatory T cells in long-lasting Graves disease. Via MiXCR, TCRdb re-called the multiplex PCR reads, giving one row per CDR3 protein. The table records 520,000 or so distinct CDR3 sequences, more than 10% of them present only once. These data also formed part of another study, on T cells in Graves' hyperthyroidism and ophthalmopathy.

Here the sequenced sample was peripheral blood mononuclear cells (PBMCs), taken at new diagnosis, from a patient treated with antithyroid drugs. The receptors here all came from a woman aged 30 to 39 with Graves disease. Each CDR3 is given with its conserved first and last residue. The order of the fields is clone size, J gene, D gene, V gene, CDR3 length, CDR3 protein, CDR3 DNA. D genes are given only for firm matches. Not all rows give a size; the values are once, few, many and, for expanded clones, a class.

>many|TRBJ2-1|TRBD1|TRBV20-1|15
CSATGDRARRNEQFF
TGCAGTGCCACCGGGGACAGGGCCCGGCGGAATGAGCAGTTCTTC
>few|TRBJ2-1|-|TRBV7-2|14
CASSLVASPNEQFF
TGTGCCAGCAGCTTAGTGGCTAGCCCGAATGAGCAGTTCTTC
>-|TRBJ1-5|-|TRBV19|15
CASSITRQALGPQHF
TGTGCCAGTAGTATCACTCGACAGGCTCTTGGGCCCCAGCATTTT
>many|TRBJ2-1|-|TRBV5-1|14
CASSRGLVYNEQFF
TGCGCCAGCAGCCGGGGACTGGTATACAATGAGCAGTTCTTC
>many|TRBJ2-1|TRBD2|TRBV20-1|14
CSARAGLAGGEQFF
TGCAGTGCTAGAGCGGGACTAGCGGGAGGTGAGCAGTTCTTC
>many|TRBJ2-1|TRBD2|TRBV12-3/TRBV12-4|16
CASSFGPGTSGNEQFF
TGTGCCAGCAGTTTTGGACCCGGGACTAGCGGGAATGAGCAGTTCTTC
>many|TRBJ2-1|TRBD2|TRBV2|14
CASSPGRGYNEQFF
TGTGCCAGCAGTCCAGGGAGGGGATACAATGAGCAGTTCTTC
>few|TRBJ1-4|TRBD1|TRBV12-3/TRBV12-4|15
CASSPGQGGNEKLFF
TGTGCCAGCAGTCCAGGACAGGGGGGGAATGAAAAACTGTTTTTT
>-|TRBJ2-4|-|TRBV27|21
CASRDTPKLTGAGTAKNIQYF
TGTGCCAGCCGCGACACCCCAAAACTGACAGGAGCGGGGACAGCCAAAAACATTCAGTACTTC
>few|TRBJ2-5|-|TRBV4-1|15
CASSLPGSSGETQYF
TGCGCCAGCAGCCTTCCCGGGAGTTCGGGAGAGACCCAGTACTTC
>few|TRBJ1-6|-|TRBV5-8|14
CASSETGYNSPLHF
TGTGCCAGCAGCGAAACAGGTTATAATTCACCCCTCCACTTT
>many|TRBJ1-1|-|TRBV6-5|13
CASSLRVLAEAFF
TGTGCCAGCAGTTTGCGGGTTTTGGCTGAAGCTTTCTTT
>many|TRBJ2-7|-|TRBV29-1|13
CSVVTGAPYEQYF
TGCAGCGTCGTAACCGGGGCCCCCTACGAGCAGTACTTC
>few|TRBJ2-1|-|TRBV27|13
CASSLEHHVEQFF
TGTGCCAGCAGTTTAGAACATCACGTTGAGCAGTTCTTC
>few|TRBJ2-7|-|TRBV6-1|13
CASGNQVYVEQYF
TGTGCCAGCGGGAACCAAGTCTACGTCGAGCAGTACTTC
>many|TRBJ1-1|-|TRBV6-5|17
CASSYTLGSGAWTEAFF
TGTGCCAGCAGTTACACTCTCGGGTCAGGCGCGTGGACTGAAGCTTTCTTT